This T cell receptor (beta chain) was identified during a study of blood T cell repertoires in COVID-19. Study information: The study drew acute and convalescent COVID-19 samples from the United States, Italy and Spain.

This table comes from immunoSEQ multiplex PCR, and its TCRdb copy is limited to in-frame clones, with some not included. Seen here are around 94,000 clones, 80% to 95% observed once, and the top ten hold around 2%. One Seattle source followed patients from active infection through their disease course. V was cut by 1 base and J by 0 bases, with 27 bases left in between. The CDR3 sequence is 21 residues long. The chain carries TRBV23-1 and TRBJ1-2; D is possibly TRBD1 (6 bases). TRBV23-1 is filed as an ORF, its function uncertain. The sequence was collected from a woman between 50 and 59 years old with COVID-19, enrolled during active disease. Sequenced sample: peripheral blood. The CDR3 is CASSQWGTRRQGETSNYGYTF. CDR3 nucleotides: TGCGCCAGCAGTCAATGGGGGACACGGCGTCAAGGAGAGACCTCTAACTATGGCTACACCTTC.